The 28 T cell receptor beta chains in this list originate from one sample, sequenced in a study of CD8+ T cells in alopecia areata. Extracted RNA was reverse transcribed, and the resulting cDNA served as sequencing template. Here immunoSEQ multiplex PCR was the method, and the copy in TCRdb shows in-frame clones only, minus some. This table holds 90,000 to 100,000 clones, under 70% found once. Treatment described: oral pan-JAK inhibitor, 5-10 mg twice daily. Sequencing used CD8+ T cells sorted from blood, obtained at week 4, from a patient treated with tofacitinib. Receptor source: a human donor with alopecia areata.

This clone is a singleton in its sample. V and J are TRBV5-1 and TRBJ1-2, with 7 bases identical to TRBD1. J gave up 8 bases and V 4 bases, and 14 bases lay outside the gene matches. This CDR3 is 15 amino acids long. The germline CDR1 and CDR2 sequences are SGHRS and YFSETQ. The CDR3 sequence: CASSRGSNQGEGYTF. The CDR3 DNA is TGCGCCAGCAGCCGGGGCTCCAACCAGGGGGAAGGCTACACCTTC. The variable domain in full, completed from reference TRBV5-1 and TRBJ1-2, reads KAGVTQTPRYLIKTRGQQVTLSCSPISGHRSVSWYQQTPGQGLQFLFEYFSETQRNKGNFPGRFSGRQFSNSRSEMNVSTLELGDSALYLCASSRGSNQGEGYTFGSGTRLTVV.

The gene calls are TRBV7-3 and TRBJ2-5, with 10 bases aligning to TRBD2. The J segment lost 4 bases and the V segment lost 7 bases, leaving 6 bases of the junction unmatched. Germline lookup yields CDR1 SGHTA and CDR2 FQGTGA. There are 14 residues in the CDR3. The DNA of the CDR3 is TGTGCCAGCACCACTAGCGGGGCGGGAGAGACCCAGTACTTC. Translating gives CASTTSGAGETQYF.

The rearrangement uses TRBV28 and TRBJ2-7; 8 bases are shared with TRBD1. The CDR3 covers 13 residues. Looked up from germline, CDR1 is MDHEN and CDR2 is SYDVKM. The trim removed 3 bases at V and 2 bases at J, leaving 0 bases unmatched. CDR3 residues: CASSLTGAYEQYF. Here the CDR3 DNA reads TGTGCCAGCAGTTTGACAGGGGCCTACGAGCAGTACTTC.

In this sample, this clone turned up once. The gene calls are TRBV30 and TRBJ1-1; D is possibly TRBD1 (6 bases). CDR3 length: 14 residues. Trimming cost V 0 bases and J 12 bases, with 20 bases left between them. From germline, CDR1 is GTSNPN and CDR2 SVGIG (reference sequence). This chain's CDR3 is CAWSVVGGAEGSFF. CDR3 in DNA: TGTGCCTGGAGTGTAGTTGGGGGCGCAGAGGGGTCTTTCTTT.

This clone was counted between two and nine times. The chain employs TRBV6-5 and TRBJ1-2; D is possibly TRBD1 (5 bases). The length of the CDR3 is 15 residues. Trimming stripped 0 bases from V and 8 bases from J, with 16 bases between. Germline V gene sequence: CDR1 MNHEY, CDR2 SVGAGI. In DNA, the CDR3 is TGTGCCAGCAGTTACTCGCCCCAGGGCGGTGAAGGCTACACCTTC. This gives the protein CASSYSPQGGEGYTF.

The chain couples TRBV15 to TRBJ2-5, with a weak D call TRBD2 (6 bases). Per the germline V gene, CDR1 is LNHNV and CDR2 is YYDKDF (reference sequence). This CDR3 has 15 amino acids. V was shortened by 3 bases and J by 7 bases, with 18 bases between the two germline ends. The CDR3 coding sequence is TGTGCCACCAGCAGTGTCCGCGGGGCGAGAGCGACCCAGTACTTC. Translated, it gives CATSSVRGARATQYF.

This chain uses TRBV27 with TRBJ2-2; maybe TRBD1 (5 bases). Trimming shortened V by 3 bases and J by 7 bases, and 12 bases separated the two germline ends. This CDR3 spans 14 amino acids. Looked up from germline, CDR1 is MNHEY and CDR2 is SMNVEV (reference sequence). The CDR3 bases are TGTGCCAGCAGTTTCGGCAGGGTTAACGGGGAGCTGTTTTTT. As protein: CASSFGRVNGELFF.

The V call is TRBV7-3, the J call TRBJ2-7, with 8 bases fitting TRBD2. V dropped 5 bases and J dropped 1; count of bases not matched to a gene: 7. The V gene's germline CDR1 is SGHTA and CDR2 FQGTGA. The CDR3 sequence is 15 residues long. DNA for the CDR3: TGTGCCAGCAGCCCCAGCGGGAGTCGGTCCTACGAGCAGTACTTC. Encoded protein: CASSPSGSRSYEQYF.

The V and J genes are TRBV7-9 and TRBJ2-7, with D uncertain. Germline assignment: CDR1 SEHNR and CDR2 FQNEAQ (reference sequence). Trimming left V 7 bases short and J 2 bases short, with 18 bases between. The CDR3 runs to 15 residues. In nucleotides, the CDR3 is TGTGCCAGCAACCCTACAACCTCCGAAACCTACGAGCAGTACTTC. Its protein product is CASNPTTSETYEQYF.

The J gene is TRBJ2-2, the V gene TRBV4-3; maybe TRBD1 (5 bases). The CDR3 covers 15 residues. From germline, CDR1 is LGHNA and CDR2 YSLEER. Deletions cut 1 base from V and 4 bases from J, with 10 bases between. As DNA, the CDR3 is TGCGCCAGCAGCCAAGGCACTACAGGCACCGGGGAGCTGTTTTTT. Translation: CASSQGTTGTGELFF.

This clone was seen many times. The chain employs TRBV6-5 and TRBJ2-2; 10 bases fit TRBD1. The germline CDR1 and CDR2 sequences are MNHEY and SVGAGI. Trimming took 0 bases from V and 7 from J; bases not matched to a gene: 5. The CDR3 has 16 residues. The CDR3 loop is CASSYSGTGAVGELFF. Written as DNA, the CDR3 is TGTGCCAGCAGTTACTCTGGGACAGGGGCGGTCGGGGAGCTGTTTTTT.

The sample holds a few counts of this clone. This sequence joins TRBV11-2 and TRBJ1-3; a weak D match, TRBD1 (5 bases). The ends were cut back, 6 bases at V and 0 bases at J, with 12 bases in the middle. Germline CDR1 is SGHAT and CDR2 is FQNNGV. The CDR3 consists of 15 residues. This CDR3 reads CASRAGTSSGNTIYF. As DNA, the CDR3 is TGTGCCAGCAGAGCCGGGACCAGCTCTGGAAACACCATATATTTT. The whole variable domain, remainder taken from reference TRBV11-2 and TRBJ1-3, is EAGVAQSPRYKIIEKRQSVAFWCNPISGHATLYWYQQILGQGPKLLIQFQNNGVVDDSQLPKDRFSAERLKGVDSTLKIQPAKLEDSAVYLCASRAGTSSGNTIYFGEGSWLTVV.

The chain couples TRBV11-2 to TRBJ2-5; D unresolved. This CDR3 spans 12 amino acids. Between the trimmed V and J ends, which lost 4 bases and 5 bases, there was a span of 8 bases. The germline V gene has CDR1 SGHAT and CDR2 FQNNGV. CDR3 DNA sequence: TGTGCCAGCAGCTCGCTAAGGGAGACCCAGTACTTC. Its protein is CASSSLRETQYF.

The chain links TRBV27 to TRBJ2-7; 12 nucleotides line up with TRBD2. V lost 4 bases to trimming and J lost 6 bases; unmatched junction nucleotides: 13. This CDR3 is 17 amino acids long. Germline-derived CDR1 and CDR2 are MNHEY and SMNVEV (reference sequence). For the CDR3, the DNA is TGTGCCAGCAGTTCCATCCGGACTAGCGGGATCTTGGGCGAGCAGTACTTC. Protein: CASSSIRTSGILGEQYF.

The chain has TRBV7-9 and TRBJ2-1; perhaps D is TRBD1 or TRBD2 (6 bases each). Germline assignment: CDR1 SEHNR and CDR2 FQNEAQ (reference sequence). Trimming removed 2 bases at V and 1 base at J, with 12 bases between. This CDR3 contains 16 residues. CDR3 residues: CASSLPGGGSYNEQFF. The DNA of the CDR3 is TGTGCCAGCAGCTTACCTGGAGGGGGATCCTACAATGAGCAGTTCTTC.

The CDR3, as DNA: TGTGCCAGCAGTGCGGGACAGGGTATTTATGAGCAGTTCTTC. Protein sequence: CASSAGQGIYEQFF. J is TRBJ2-1 and V is TRBV25-1, with TRBD1 identical over 9 bases. V lost 4 bases, J lost 8 bases, and 6 bases stayed unmatched. The V gene's germline CDR1 is MGHDK and CDR2 SYGVNS. This CDR3 is built from 14 residues.

CDR3 nucleotides: TGCGCCAGCAGCCAAGCGGCCAGCTACGAGCAGTACTTC. This encodes CASSQAASYEQYF. The chain has TRBV4-1 and TRBJ2-7; D not certain. Trimming pared 1 base from V and 3 bases from J, leaving 7 bases between. This CDR3 region has 13 residues. The germline CDR1 and CDR2 sequences are MGHRA and YSYEKL.

V is TRBV30 and J is TRBJ2-5, with 9 bases lining up with TRBD2. Germline V lookup: CDR1 GTSNPN, CDR2 SVGIG (reference sequence). CDR3 size: 15 residues. V was clipped by 2 bases and J by 1 base; unmatched bases: 5. CDR3 in amino acids: CAWSRKREAQETQYF. The CDR3, as DNA: TGTGCCTGGAGTAGGAAGCGGGAGGCCCAAGAGACCCAGTACTTC. Complete variable domain (other parts from reference TRBV30 and TRBJ2-5): SQTIHQWPATLVQPVGSPLSLECTVEGTSNPNLYWYRQAAGRGLQLLFYSVGIGQISSEVPQNLSASRPQDRQFILSSKKLLLSDSGFYLCAWSRKREAQETQYFGPGTRLLVL.

This chain uses TRBV27 with TRBJ2-7, with D possibly TRBD1 on 6 matching bases. This CDR3 comprises 14 residues. With 3 bases removed from V and 7 bases from J, the gap between germline ends came to 16 bases. CDR1 is MNHEY and CDR2 is SMNVEV in the germline V gene (reference sequence). The CDR3 sequence is CASSFSPEGVEQYF. Written as DNA, the CDR3 is TGTGCCAGCAGTTTCTCCCCAGAGGGGGTAGAGCAGTACTTC.

This clone showed up just a few times. This chain uses TRBV29-1 with TRBJ2-1; 10 nucleotides line up with TRBD1. The V segment lost 1 base and the J segment 7 bases; nucleotides outside the gene matches: 4. Germline values: CDR1 SQVTM, CDR2 ANQGSEA. The CDR3 has 14 amino acids. Here the CDR3 DNA reads TGCAGCGTTGAAGGGTGGACAGGGGGGAATGAGCAGTTCTTC. Protein product: CSVEGWTGGNEQFF.

V usage is TRBV14 and J usage is TRBJ2-7; 9 nucleotides line up with TRBD1. The CDR3 consists of 17 residues. Germline CDR1 reads SGHDN; CDR2 reads FVKESK. Unmatched junction bases numbered 7, after V lost 1 base and J lost 0 bases. CDR3 coding DNA: TGTGCCAGCAGCCAAGTTGGTGGGACAGGGATCTCCTACGAGCAGTACTTC. Its translation: CASSQVGGTGISYEQYF.

The chain joins TRBV27 to TRBJ2-7; D possibly corresponds to TRBD1 (5 bases). Germline CDR1 MNHEY, CDR2 SMNVEV (reference sequence). Trimming took 5 bases from V and 1 from J, leaving 9 bases between them. The CDR3 is 13 amino acids. CDR3 sequence: CASSPRGSYEQYF. The CDR3 DNA is TGTGCCAGCAGTCCAAGGGGATCCTACGAGCAGTACTTC.

The V and J genes are TRBV14 and TRBJ2-2; a possible D gene is TRBD2 (6 bases). The V end lost 5 bases, the J end lost 6 bases, and 16 bases lay between the germline ends. Germline CDR1 is SGHDN and CDR2 is FVKESK. The CDR3 spans 15 residues. In nucleotides, the CDR3 is TGTGCCAGCAGCGACTCCCTCGGGAGTTCCGGGGAGCTGTTTTTT. The encoded protein is CASSDSLGSSGELFF.

The CDR3 is CAISESVRVEAFF. CDR3 DNA: TGTGCCATCAGTGAGTCGGTACGGGTCGAAGCTTTCTTT. The chain is built from TRBV10-3 and TRBJ1-1; D remains ambiguous. Germline CDR1 is ENHRY and CDR2 is SYGVKD. The CDR3 spans 13 residues. V lost 0 bases, J lost 8 bases, and 10 bases lay in between.

In regard to this clone: Other nucleotide sequences from this sample produce the same CDR3. The chain combines TRBV4-2 with TRBJ2-3; 10 bases align to TRBD2. The CDR3 spans 16 residues. Germline loops: CDR1 LGHNA, CDR2 YNFKEQ. The V segment lost 0 bases and the J segment 1 base; nucleotides outside the gene matches: 1. CDR3 DNA sequence: TGTGCCAGCAGCCAAGATCTAGCGGGGGGCACAGATACGCAGTATTTT. Residues: CASSQDLAGGTDTQYF.

The chain employs TRBV4-3 and TRBJ2-7; D remains ambiguous. Germline assignment: CDR1 LGHNA and CDR2 YSLEER. The ends were cut back, 1 base at V and 3 bases at J, with 16 bases in the middle. The CDR3 has 16 residues. The DNA of the CDR3 is TGCGCCAGCAGCCAAGTATTAGGCAGCGCCGGCTACGAGCAGTACTTC. Translation gives CASSQVLGSAGYEQYF.

The V gene is TRBV5-1, the J gene TRBJ1-1, with D uncertain. V was shortened by 0 bases and J by 3 bases, with 3 bases between the two germline ends. The CDR3 consists of 12 residues. Per the germline V gene, CDR1 is SGHRS and CDR2 is YFSETQ. The CDR3 DNA is TGCGCCAGCAGCTTGGGACACACTGAAGCTTTCTTT. The encoded protein is CASSLGHTEAFF. Full variable domain (outside the CDR3, taken from reference TRBV5-1 and TRBJ1-1): KAGVTQTPRYLIKTRGQQVTLSCSPISGHRSVSWYQQTPGQGLQFLFEYFSETQRNKGNFPGRFSGRQFSNSRSEMNVSTLELGDSALYLCASSLGHTEAFFGQGTRLTVV.

This clone was seen only a few times. The rearrangement uses TRBV27 and TRBJ1-1, with unresolved D. Germline V CDR1 and CDR2: MNHEY, SMNVEV (reference sequence). This CDR3 is 12 amino acids long. V was shortened by 5 bases and J by 1 base, with 5 bases between the two germline ends. The CDR3 reads CASSKQNTEAFF. In DNA, the CDR3 is TGTGCCAGCAGTAAACAGAACACTGAAGCTTTCTTT.